Given below is one T cell receptor (beta chain) in context. Its antigen remains unknown. Method: immunoSEQ multiplex PCR; TCRdb's copy keeps in-frame clones and lacks some. The repertoire holds roughly 84,000 clones, with approximately 90% as singletons. The data derive from a study of cytomegalovirus exposure and HLA in healthy donors. Notes on the study in general: In vitro testing confirmed three CMV-associated chains as specific for CMV antigens. The majority of TCR sequences were rare, yet some public TCRs appeared in many donors.

Specimen: PBMCs. The TCR comes from a man aged 25-45 years in good health and CMV-seronegative.

The CDR3 nucleotides are TGTGCAAGTCGCTTAAATTCAGGGGGCGACATGGGAGAGCAGTACTTC. Translating gives CASRLNSGGDMGEQYF. The chain has TRBV12-2 and TRBJ2-7; the table names TRBD1, a call not compared with the DNA. TRBV12-2 is described as a pseudogene. The CDR3 totals 16 residues.